The present TCR beta chain was sequenced within a study of blood T cell repertoires in COVID-19 (dated by TCRdb to 2020 to 2022). Study-wide context: Samples covering the acute and convalescent phases of COVID-19 were provided by collaborators in the United States, Italy and Spain. The material from the prospective study consisted of cDNA or gDNA derived from T cells, B-cell-depleted T cells, or PBMCs. Subjects who had been exposed to COVID-19, were actively infected with it, or had recovered from it provided the deeply sampled blood TCRbeta repertoires that made up the dataset. A freely available public database, intended as a resource for researchers studying the immune response to SARS-CoV-2, is where the repertoires were released. Samples were obtained from the ongoing ImmuneRACE study (first 160 participants) and from 1,254 subjects provided by 6 global collaborators. The sample metadata nearly always contained a de-identified subject ID, COVID-19 status, age in years and sex. HLA class I and class II types, where available, came from metadata supplied by the sample provider rather than from assay-based typing.

With regard to this clone: Its antigen is currently not known. No much larger clone is present one base from it, and per-base qualities are unavailable.

The immunoSEQ Assay, a bias-controlled multiplex PCR, was used to amplify TCRbeta CDR3 regions from genomic DNA. From the authors' description of their analysis: The number of nucleated cells in each sample was estimated from the amplification of reference gene primers within the assay. To quantify the absolute abundance of each unique TCRbeta CDR3 rearrangement, sequence reads were collapsed and filtered. Productive Simpson clonality was computed per sample as the square root of Simpson's diversity index over productive rearrangements. TCRdb took this table from immuneACCESS and kept in-frame rearrangements with V and J called. Such tables lack part of the clones; where checked against another copy, unresolved V genes explain under half of the gap, and the rest is unexplained. From that table come the V and J calls and clone size; the DNA was used to work out D and trimming. Counted in this sample were around 60,000 clones; over 85% of them appeared once. The top ten hold roughly 1.3% of the sample.

From a lookup of the germline V gene (reference sequence), CDR1 and CDR2 are PRHDT and FYEKMQ. The V end gives up 5 bases and the J end 4 bases, leaving 10 bases in the junction not matched to a gene. Including cysteine and phenylalanine, the CDR3 has 15 amino acids. Only the CDR3 DNA stays, 45 bases, in frame from base 1. Results and caveats for the whole study, not just this receptor: The quantity of clinical and demographic metadata differed by source and by participant and was supplied without curation.

Collaborating institutions collected whole blood in K2EDTA tubes following their own protocols. For TCRbeta analysis, collaborators shipped samples as frozen whole blood, isolated PBMCs, or DNA extracted from either of those sample types. The TCR was taken from a man in his fifties or sixties with acute or convalescent COVID-19. The material sequenced was peripheral blood. The V and J genes are TRBV13 and TRBJ2-7; the junction holds 8 bases that match TRBD2. The CDR3: CASSPGAGGQYEQYF. The bases are TGTGCCAGCAGCCCCGGGGCGGGGGGCCAGTACGAGCAGTACTTC.